The 21 T cell receptor beta chains below were found in one sample sequenced in a study of control samples from healthy donors and cancer patients. Measured with immunoSEQ multiplex PCR; TCRdb has only the in-frame clones, and not every one. The table includes around 200,000 clones, 75% to 95% detected once. Sequencing was performed on blood. The receptors were sampled from a woman in her 30s in good health.

Written as DNA, the CDR3 is TGTGCCAGCAGTTTACGCGGGGGGCTCGCAGATACGCAGTATTTT. Its protein is CASSLRGGLADTQYF. The V call is TRBV27, the J call TRBJ2-3, with 8 bases lining up with TRBD2. CDR1 and CDR2 (germline): MNHEY, SMNVEV (reference sequence). Trimming at V came to 2 bases and at J to 4 bases, leaving 5 bases not matched to a gene. CDR3 size: 15 residues.

The chain recombines TRBV18 with TRBJ1-1; 9 bases agree with TRBD1. The V gene's germline CDR1 is KGHSH and CDR2 LQKENI. This CDR3 spans 13 amino acids. The junction had 2 bases not matched to a gene; V was cut back by 6 bases and J by 3 bases. CDR3 region: CASSGQGDTEAFF. The CDR3 bases are TGTGCCAGCTCGGGACAGGGAGACACTGAAGCTTTCTTT.

The chain is built from TRBV27 and TRBJ1-2; 8 bases map to TRBD1. Germline values: CDR1 MNHEY, CDR2 SMNVEV (reference sequence). Losses at the gene ends were 8 bases for V and 0 bases for J; bases not matched to a gene: 8. This CDR3 comprises 15 residues. CDR3 sequence: CASGTTGGTNYGYTF. In nucleotides, the CDR3 is TGTGCCAGCGGAACCACAGGGGGAACTAACTATGGCTACACCTTC.

V usage is TRBV28 and J usage is TRBJ2-7; 9 bases line up with TRBD1. The ends lost 5 bases at V and 0 bases at J; junction bases unmatched: 5. CDR1 MDHEN and CDR2 SYDVKM come from the germline V gene. CDR3 size: 15 residues. The CDR3, as DNA: TGTGCCAGCAGTGTCGGACAGGGGTACTCCTACGAGCAGTACTTC. This gives the protein CASSVGQGYSYEQYF.

V is TRBV18 and J is TRBJ1-2; D is unresolved. The CDR3 loop spans 14 amino acids. Trimming pared 3 bases from V and 2 bases from J, leaving 10 bases between. Looked up from germline, CDR1 is KGHSH and CDR2 is LQKENI. The CDR3 nucleotides are TGTGCCAGCTCACCCCGGACGGAGAACTATGGCTACACCTTC. This encodes CASSPRTENYGYTF.

This clone was observed once. This chain uses TRBV10-2 with TRBJ1-5; 10 positions agree with TRBD1. V shed 2 bases and J 7 bases; nucleotides not matched to a gene: 5. CDR1 and CDR2 (germline): WSHSY, SAAADI. The CDR3 covers 15 residues. In DNA, the CDR3 is TGCGCCAGCAGTGAGCCCTGGACAGGGGGACAGCCCCAGCATTTT. This codes for CASSEPWTGGQPQHF.

The chain uses TRBV6-5 and TRBJ2-7, with D possibly matching TRBD1 (6 bases). Trimming removed 6 bases from V and 4 bases from J, with 10 bases in between. CDR3 length equals 12 residues. Germline CDR1 reads MNHEY; CDR2 reads SVGAGI. The CDR3 loop reads CASRLGGYEQYF. In DNA, the CDR3 is TGTGCCAGCAGGTTAGGGGGTTACGAGCAGTACTTC.

V and J are TRBV7-9 and TRBJ1-6; D perhaps matches TRBD1 (5 bases). The germline V gene has CDR1 SEHNR and CDR2 FQNEAQ (reference sequence). CDR3 length: 14 residues. The germline V and J ends were trimmed by 2 bases and 10 bases, with 12 bases remaining between them. CDR3 sequence reads: CASSLQGVSSPLHF. In DNA form, the CDR3 reads TGTGCCAGCAGCTTACAAGGGGTTTCCTCACCCCTCCACTTT.

The chain is built from TRBV28 and TRBJ1-2; a weak D match, TRBD1 (6 bases). The CDR3 consists of 12 residues. Trimming left V 2 bases short and J 8 bases short, with 9 bases between. Germline V CDR1 and CDR2: MDHEN, SYDVKM. CDR3 loop: CASSLTGQGYTF. For the CDR3, the DNA is TGTGCCAGCAGTTTAACAGGGCAGGGCTACACCTTC.

This clone was seen a few times. Compared with germline, one end of the junction differs, possibly owing to a read error. This chain uses TRBV7-7 with TRBJ2-7; 10 nucleotides line up with TRBD1. The CDR3 length is 14 residues. The V gene's germline CDR1 is SSHAT and CDR2 FNYEAQ (reference sequence). The CDR3 DNA sequence: TGTGCTAGCAGCATGGGACAGGGGCCCTACGAGCAGTACTTC. Its protein is CASSMGQGPYEQYF.

J is TRBJ1-2 and V is TRBV24-1; 7 positions agree with TRBD1. With 6 bases clipped from V and 7 bases from J, the junction kept 1 base outside the gene matches. The CDR3 spans 11 residues. Germline CDR1 and CDR2: KGHDR and SFDVKD. This chain's CDR3 is CATSHRGGYTF. DNA of the CDR3: TGTGCCACCAGTCACAGGGGTGGCTACACCTTC.

In its sample, this clone was seen once. This chain connects TRBV28 to TRBJ2-3; D uncertain. Trimming took 1 base from V and 2 from J, leaving 13 bases between them. The CDR3 is 16 amino acids. Germline V gene data show CDR1 as MDHEN and CDR2 as SYDVKM. CDR3 nucleotide sequence: TGTGCCAGCAGTTTATCACCGTCCGTCTACACAGATACGCAGTATTTT. This translates into CASSLSPSVYTDTQYF.

This clone was seen a few times. The rearrangement links TRBV7-9 to TRBJ2-6; D not resolved. This CDR3 spans 11 amino acids. The ends were cut back, 10 bases at V and 2 bases at J, with 3 bases in the middle. CDR1 and CDR2 from the germline V gene are SEHNR and FQNEAQ (reference sequence). CDR3 DNA sequence: TGTGCCACTACTGGGGCCAACGTCCTGACTTTC. This codes for CATTGANVLTF.

The count of this clone is one. The rearrangement links TRBV7-2 to TRBJ2-3; D may correspond to TRBD1 or TRBD2 (5 bases each). Trimming took 0 bases from V and 2 from J, leaving 9 bases between them. Germline V gene data show CDR1 as SGHTA and CDR2 as FQGNSA. The CDR3 sequence is 15 residues long. The CDR3: CASSLAGPLTDTQYF. In DNA, the CDR3 is TGTGCCAGCAGCTTAGCGGGACCCCTCACAGATACGCAGTATTTT.

This clone was detected a few times. The J gene is TRBJ2-2, the V gene TRBV6-2 or TRBV6-3; D not certain. Germline V gives CDR1 MNHEY, CDR2 SVGEGT. Trimming cost V 0 bases and J 3 bases, with 5 bases left between them. This CDR3 is built from 14 residues. As DNA, the CDR3 is TGTGCCAGCAGTTACTCGCAGGACACCGGGGAGCTGTTTTTT. As protein: CASSYSQDTGELFF.

The rearrangement links TRBV27 to TRBJ2-7, with D hard to call. This CDR3 has 13 residues. V was shortened by 3 bases and J by 2 bases, with 8 bases between the two germline ends. Germline values: CDR1 MNHEY, CDR2 SMNVEV (reference sequence). The CDR3: CASSLFAAYEQYF. The CDR3 nucleotides read TGTGCCAGCAGTTTGTTTGCGGCCTACGAGCAGTACTTC.

The chain is built from TRBV7-9 and TRBJ1-2; 7 nucleotides agree with TRBD1. The CDR3 has 13 residues. With V trimmed by 5 bases and J by 3 bases, 3 bases remained unmatched. CDR1 SEHNR and CDR2 FQNEAQ come from the germline V gene (reference sequence). CDR3 sequence (DNA): TGTGCCAGCAGCCGCGGGACAGACTATGGCTACACCTTC. It yields the protein CASSRGTDYGYTF.

The CDR3 reads CASSQGPENGNTIYF. CDR3 DNA sequence: TGTGCCAGCAGCCAAGGGCCCGAGAATGGAAACACCATATATTTT. The J gene is TRBJ1-3, the V gene TRBV4-2; D is unclear. The CDR3 is 15 amino acids. CDR1 is LGHNA, CDR2 YNFKEQ, per germline. With 1 base removed from V and 3 bases from J, the gap between germline ends came to 10 bases.

The chain has TRBV6-5 and TRBJ1-1; D not resolved. The CDR3 contains 12 residues. Germline V gene data show CDR1 as MNHEY and CDR2 as SVGAGI. Trimming cost V 7 bases and J 4 bases, with 10 bases left between them. This chain's CDR3 is CASKIGGTEAFF. CDR3 DNA: TGTGCCAGCAAGATCGGAGGCACTGAAGCTTTCTTT.

V and J are TRBV9 and TRBJ2-5; 11 bases line up with TRBD1. Germline loops: CDR1 SGDLS, CDR2 YYNGEE. The V gene end was trimmed by 3 bases and the J gene end by 5 bases; junction bases not matched to a gene: 3. This CDR3 spans 14 amino acids. The CDR3 spells CASSGGQGVETQYF. The CDR3 bases are TGTGCCAGCAGCGGGGGACAGGGGGTTGAGACCCAGTACTTC.

V gene TRBV28 combines with J gene TRBJ2-3; D not certain. The CDR3 contains 12 residues. Germline lookup yields CDR1 MDHEN and CDR2 SYDVKM. V dropped 4 bases and J dropped 4 bases, with 6 bases sitting between them. The CDR3 sequence is CASSSTPDTQYF. CDR3 in DNA: TGTGCCAGCAGTTCTACCCCAGATACGCAGTATTTT. Full variable domain (missing parts from reference TRBV28 and TRBJ2-3): DVKVTQSSRYLVKRTGEKVFLECVQDMDHENMFWYRQDPGLGLRLIYFSYDVKMKEKGDIPEGYSVSREKKERFSLILESASTNQTSMYLCASSSTPDTQYFGPGTRLTVL.